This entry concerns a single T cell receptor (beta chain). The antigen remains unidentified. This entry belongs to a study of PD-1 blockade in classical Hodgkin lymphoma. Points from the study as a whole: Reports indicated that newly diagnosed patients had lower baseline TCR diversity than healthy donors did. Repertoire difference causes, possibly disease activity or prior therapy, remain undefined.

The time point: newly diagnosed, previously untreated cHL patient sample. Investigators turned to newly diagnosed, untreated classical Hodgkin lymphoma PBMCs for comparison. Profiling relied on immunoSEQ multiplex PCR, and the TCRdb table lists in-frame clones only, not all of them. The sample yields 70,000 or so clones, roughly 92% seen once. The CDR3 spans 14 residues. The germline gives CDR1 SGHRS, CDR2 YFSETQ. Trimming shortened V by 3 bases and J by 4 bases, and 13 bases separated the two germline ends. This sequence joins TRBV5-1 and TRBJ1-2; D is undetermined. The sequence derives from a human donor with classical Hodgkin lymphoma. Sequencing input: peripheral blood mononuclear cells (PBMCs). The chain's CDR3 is CASSSNGKTYGYTF. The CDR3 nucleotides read TGCGCCAGCAGCTCGAACGGGAAAACCTATGGCTACACCTTC.